This T cell receptor beta chain was observed in a study of tumor-infiltrating lymphocytes in glioblastoma multiforme. Whole-study results and caveats: Just one glioblastoma patient contributed to the TCR-mutation comparison. T cells were not sorted into functional subsets.

CDR1 and CDR2 from the germline V gene are DFQATT and SNEGSKA (reference sequence). J lost 8 bases, V lost 7 bases, and 9 bases had no gene match. The CDR3 length is 13 residues. In its sample, this clonotype is medium-sized. Antigen: not known. Multiple V-beta primers and a C-beta primer amplified TCRB from RNA. Unique molecular identifiers were not described for the libraries. TCRdb called the multiplex PCR reads again in MiXCR, with one record for every CDR3 protein. Seen here are 15,000 to 20,000 distinct CDR3 sequences, approximately 70% observed once, and the top ten hold more than 15%. Sequencing used peripheral blood. The chain employs TRBV20-1 and TRBJ2-7; TRBD2 aligns across 12 bases. The receptor comes from a male donor with glioblastoma. CDR3 protein: CSVQTSGRSKQYF. The CDR3 DNA sequence: TGCAGTGTCCAGACTAGCGGGAGATCTAAGCAGTACTTC.